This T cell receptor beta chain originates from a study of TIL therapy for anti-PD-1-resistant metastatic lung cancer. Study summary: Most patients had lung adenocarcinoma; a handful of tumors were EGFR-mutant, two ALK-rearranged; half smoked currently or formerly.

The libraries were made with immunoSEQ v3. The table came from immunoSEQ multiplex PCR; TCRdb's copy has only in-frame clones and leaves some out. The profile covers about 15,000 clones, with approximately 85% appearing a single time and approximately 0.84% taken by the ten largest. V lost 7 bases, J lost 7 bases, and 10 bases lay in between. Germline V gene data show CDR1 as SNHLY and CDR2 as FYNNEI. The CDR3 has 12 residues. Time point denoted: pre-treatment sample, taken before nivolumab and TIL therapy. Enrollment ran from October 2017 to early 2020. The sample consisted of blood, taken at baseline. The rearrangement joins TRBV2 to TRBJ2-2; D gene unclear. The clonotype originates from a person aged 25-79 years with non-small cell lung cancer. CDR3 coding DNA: TGTGCCAGCACCACCAGTCACGGGGAGCTGTTTTTT. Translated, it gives CASTTSHGELFF.